This TCR beta chain was found in a study of blood T cell repertoires in COVID-19 (dated by TCRdb to 2018 to 2020). A note on the overall study: The collaborator samples originated in the United States, Italy and Spain and spanned the acute and convalescent phases of COVID-19. The prospective study material was composed of cDNA or gDNA derived from T cells, B-cell-depleted T cells, or PBMCs. Deeply sampled blood TCRbeta repertoires from subjects exposed to, actively infected with, or recovered from COVID-19 were included in the dataset. The repertoires were released in a freely available public database intended as a resource for research on the immune response to SARS-CoV-2. Samples came from the ongoing ImmuneRACE study (first 160 participants) plus 1,254 subjects from 6 global collaborators. Nearly every sample came with metadata listing a de-identified subject ID, COVID-19 status, age in years and sex. Where available, HLA class I and class II types were taken from metadata supplied by the sample provider and were not determined by assay-based typing. General conclusions and limits of the study: The quantity of clinical and demographic metadata differed by source and by participant and was supplied without curation.

The immunoSEQ Assay, a bias-controlled multiplex PCR, was used to amplify TCRbeta CDR3 regions from genomic DNA. Concerning the study's data processing: The number of nucleated cells in each sample was estimated by amplification of reference gene primers within the assay. To quantify the absolute abundance of each unique TCRbeta CDR3 rearrangement, sequence reads were collapsed and filtered. For each sample, productive Simpson clonality was calculated as the square root of Simpson's diversity index over productive rearrangements. Drawn from immuneACCESS, this table holds only the in-frame rearrangements with V and J called that TCRdb kept. Clones are partly lost; checked studies trace under half to an unresolved V gene and leave the rest unexplained. For V, J and clone size, that table is used; D and trimming come from the DNA. This sample holds about 120,000 clones; approximately 81% were observed only once. The top ten hold 3% to 4% of the sample.

Collaborating institutions collected whole blood in K2EDTA tubes following their own protocols. For TCRbeta analysis, collaborators shipped samples as frozen whole blood, isolated PBMCs, or DNA extracted from either of those sample types. Concerning this clone: The target of this receptor is not known. Base qualities are not at hand, and no much larger clone is one base apart.

From the cysteine up to the phenylalanine, the CDR3 has a length of 15 residues. Only the CDR3 region is kept as DNA, spanning 45 bases read in frame from base 1. V loses 2 bases at its end and J loses 3 bases; junction bases beyond the gene matches: 6. Taken from the germline V gene (reference sequence), the CDR1 and CDR2 loops are LNHNV and YYDKDF. Sequencing was done on a sample of peripheral blood. Recombination connected TRBV15 to TRBJ2-7; the junction holds 8 bases that match TRBD1. This TCR derives from a man in his forties with acute or convalescent COVID-19. CDR3 protein: CATSRYAGTGYEQYF. The DNA sequence is given as TGTGCCACCAGCAGATACGCCGGGACAGGCTACGAGCAGTACTTC.